This T cell receptor beta chain came from a study of blood T cell repertoires in COVID-19. Background on the study: From the United States, Italy and Spain came samples of acute and convalescent COVID-19. Sources were T cells, B-cell-depleted T cells, or PBMCs; the material itself was cDNA or gDNA.

The trim removed 4 bases at V and 4 bases at J, leaving 9 bases unmatched. This CDR3 region has 16 residues. Germline lookup yields CDR1 SEHNR and CDR2 FQNEAQ (reference sequence). Original handling: Amplification with reference gene primers provided the estimates of nucleated cell counts. The method was immunoSEQ multiplex PCR; TCRdb's version includes in-frame clones alone and lacks a portion of them. The DNA was the basis for D and trimming; V, J and clone size are from that table. Here the sample spans hundreds of thousands of clones, 84% being singletons. Input material: peripheral blood. The chain has TRBV7-9 and TRBJ1-2; 10 nucleotides agree with TRBD1. This sequence originates from a woman of 80 years or more with active or convalescent COVID-19. CDR3 amino acids: CASSSARQGAVYGYTF. CDR3 bases: TGTGCCAGCAGCTCAGCACGACAGGGGGCTGTCTATGGCTACACCTTC.